Listed below are T cell receptor beta chains from one sample, sequenced in a study of blood T cell repertoires in COVID-19. Sequencing used immunoSEQ multiplex PCR; TCRdb keeps in-frame clones, though not all of them. Of hundreds of thousands of clones in the sample, roughly four fifths are singletons; the top ten hold approximately 9.6%. What was sequenced was peripheral blood. The receptor source for this set is a woman of 80 years or more with acute or convalescent COVID-19. CDR3s include the opening cysteine and the closing phenylalanine or tryptophan. The D gene is left open where the match is weak. Clone size appears in some rows only: once, few, many, or a class for an expanded clone.

V gene	D gene	clone size	J gene	CDR3 protein	CDR3 DNA
TRBV30	.	once	TRBJ2-5	CAWSVDGRADQETQYF	TGTGCCTGGAGTGTGGACGGCAGGGCTGACCAAGAGACCCAGTACTTC
TRBV6-5	TRBD2	.	TRBJ2-1	CATSLAASSYNEQFF	TGTGCCACTTCACTAGCGGCGAGCTCCTACAATGAGCAGTTCTTC
TRBV19	.	.	TRBJ1-1	CATRRGRRAEAFF	TGTGCCACCAGGCGGGGGCGAAGGGCTGAAGCTTTCTTT
TRBV19	.	.	TRBJ2-3	CASREGRGTDTQYF	TGTGCCAGTAGAGAGGGTCGGGGCACAGATACGCAGTATTTT
TRBV2	TRBD1	.	TRBJ2-2	CASSENRGNTGELFF	TGTGCCAGCAGTGAAAACAGGGGGAACACCGGGGAGCTGTTTTTT
TRBV30	.	.	TRBJ2-7	CAWSVSRGSTYEQYF	TGTGCCTGGAGTGTGAGCAGAGGGTCCACCTACGAGCAGTACTTC
TRBV6-1	.	.	TRBJ1-5	CASSERNQPQHF	TGTGCCAGCAGTGAGAGAAATCAGCCCCAGCATTTT
TRBV28	TRBD2	few	TRBJ2-5	CASSSGMEGLAGAETQYF	TGTGCCAGCAGTTCGGGAATGGAGGGACTAGCGGGGGCGGAGACCCAGTACTTC
TRBV3-1/TRBV3-2	.	.	TRBJ2-3	CASSQDKNTQYF	TGTGCCAGCAGCCAAGATAAAAATACGCAGTATTTT
TRBV28	TRBD1	once	TRBJ1-2	CASRTTGRNYGYTF	TGTGCCAGCAGGACGACAGGGCGTAACTATGGCTACACCTTC
TRBV5-1	TRBD1	.	TRBJ1-3	CASSSSGTAGRSGNTIYF	TGCGCCAGCAGCTCCTCCGGGACAGCAGGTCGGTCTGGAAACACCATATATTTT
TRBV7-9	TRBD1	few	TRBJ2-1	CASSPGQGTDNEQFF	TGTGCCAGCAGCCCCGGACAGGGAACCGACAATGAGCAGTTCTTC
TRBV28	.	.	TRBJ1-2	CASREQGRKGGYTF	TGTGCCAGCAGGGAACAGGGTCGAAAGGGTGGCTACACCTTC
TRBV7-8	TRBD2	.	TRBJ2-3	CASSQGASGAADTQYF	TGTGCCAGCAGCCAAGGGGCTAGCGGGGCGGCAGATACGCAGTATTTT
TRBV30	.	.	TRBJ1-2	CAWSVGVARGSYTF	TGTGCCTGGAGTGTTGGGGTAGCAAGGGGAAGCTACACCTTC
TRBV19	TRBD1	.	TRBJ1-6	CASTYRDSLFKSPLHF	TGTGCCAGTACCTACCGGGACAGTCTATTTAAGTCACCCCTCCACTTT
TRBV15	.	.	TRBJ2-7	CATSTTMIGQNIYEQYF	TGTGCCACCAGCACAACTATGATAGGACAGAACATCTACGAGCAGTACTTC
TRBV27	TRBD1	.	TRBJ1-2	CASSYRGWDGYTF	TGTGCCAGCAGTTACAGGGGATGGGATGGCTACACCTTC
TRBV9	TRBD2	.	TRBJ2-5	CASSVAGGETQYF	TGTGCCAGCAGCGTAGCGGGAGGCGAGACCCAGTACTTC
TRBV28	TRBD1	.	TRBJ2-5	CASSLDRAGETQYF	TGTGCCAGCAGTTTAGACAGGGCGGGCGAGACCCAGTACTTC
TRBV3-1/TRBV3-2	.	.	TRBJ1-3	CASSPLWGRSGNTIYF	TGTGCCAGCAGCCCCCTTTGGGGGCGCTCTGGAAACACCATATATTTT
TRBV2	.	.	TRBJ2-3	CASSTDRITDTQYF	TGTGCCAGCAGTACGGACAGAATCACAGATACGCAGTATTTT
TRBV3-1/TRBV3-2	.	.	TRBJ1-1	CASSPETGTEAFF	TGTGCCAGCAGCCCCGAGACAGGCACTGAAGCTTTCTTT